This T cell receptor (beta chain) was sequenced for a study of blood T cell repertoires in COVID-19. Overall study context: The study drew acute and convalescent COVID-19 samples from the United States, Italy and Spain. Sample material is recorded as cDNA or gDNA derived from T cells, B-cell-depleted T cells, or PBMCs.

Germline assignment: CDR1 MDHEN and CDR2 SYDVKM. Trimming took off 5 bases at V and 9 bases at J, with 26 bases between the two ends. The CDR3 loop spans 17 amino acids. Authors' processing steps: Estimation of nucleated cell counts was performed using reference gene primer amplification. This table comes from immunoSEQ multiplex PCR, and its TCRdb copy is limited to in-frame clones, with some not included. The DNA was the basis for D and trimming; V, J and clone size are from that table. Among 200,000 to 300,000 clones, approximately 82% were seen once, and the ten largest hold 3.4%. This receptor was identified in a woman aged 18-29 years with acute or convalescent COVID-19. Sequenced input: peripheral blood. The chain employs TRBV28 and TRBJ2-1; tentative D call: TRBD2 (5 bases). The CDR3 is CASSPPDFPRTYSEQFF. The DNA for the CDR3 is TGTGCCAGCAGTCCACCCGATTTCCCCCGGACTTATAGTGAGCAGTTCTTC.